Presented here are 20 T cell receptor beta chains from one specimen sequenced in a study of Graves' ophthalmopathy and Graves' hyperthyroidism (dated by TCRdb to 2016 to 2019). Instrument on record: Illumina HiSeq 2000. TCR beta CDR3 regions were amplified from RNA transcripts for repertoire sequencing. A first-round RT-PCR used HTBI primers with the Qiagen OneStep RT-PCR kit, followed by a second-round multiplex PCR, size selection and purification. TCRdb took the public reads, trimmed them with fastp at Q25, ran MiXCR for clone calling and kept in-frame beta chains. Under each unique CDR3 protein, matching rows form one entry showing the most common genes and DNA. This sample lists approximately 210,000 distinct CDR3 sequences; 20% to 25% were detected once. The ten most abundant clones make up 43% of the sample. Sequenced input: peripheral blood. These TCRs come from a woman aged 45-60 years with Graves' ophthalmopathy. Donor details come from another sample of the same person, matched by shared clones.

This chain links TRBV6-9 with TRBJ1-5, with D unresolved. The CDR3 is 15 residues long. CDR1 is MNHGY, CDR2 SVAAGI, per germline. V lost 6 bases, J lost 0 bases, and 12 bases lay in between. Here the CDR3 reads CASSPDPYSNQPQHF. The CDR3 DNA reads as TGTGCCAGCAGCCCTGACCCTTATAGCAATCAGCCCCAGCATTTT.

The chain carries TRBV3-1 and TRBJ2-2, with TRBD1 matching over 8 bases. Germline V lookup: CDR1 LGHDT, CDR2 YNNKEL (reference sequence). This CDR3 contains 14 residues. After removal of 1 base from V and 6 bases from J, the junction contained 1 base not matched to a gene. CDR3 region: CASSQGQGSGELFF. CDR3 nucleotides: TGTGCCAGCAGCCAAGGACAGGGGTCCGGGGAGCTGTTTTTT. Full variable domain (remainder filled in from reference TRBV3-1 and TRBJ2-2): DTAVSQTPKYLVTQMGNDKSIKCEQNLGHDTMYWYKQDSKKFLKIMFSYNNKELIINETVPNRFSPKSPDKAHLNLHINSLELGDSAVYFCASSQGQGSGELFFGEGSRLTVL.

This clonotype was seen many times. This chain links TRBV9 with TRBJ2-7, with 9 bases matching TRBD2. V trimming: 0 bases; J trimming: 7 bases; junction bases outside the gene matches: 8. The CDR3 is 15 amino acids. Germline assignment: CDR1 SGDLS and CDR2 YYNGEE. CDR3 sequence reads: CASSVVPSGVREQYF. The CDR3 nucleotides are TGTGCCAGCAGCGTAGTCCCTAGCGGGGTAAGGGAGCAGTACTTC.

This clonotype was seen ten or more times. J is TRBJ1-1 and V is TRBV28, with TRBD1 as a possible D gene (6 bases). The germline CDR1 and CDR2 sequences are MDHEN and SYDVKM. The CDR3 runs 15 residues. V lost 6 bases and J 3 bases, leaving 17 bases between the germline ends. Here the CDR3 DNA reads TGTGCCAGCAGGCCCTGGACAGTAGAGTACACTGAAGCTTTCTTT. Amino acids: CASRPWTVEYTEAFF.

This clonotype was observed at least ten times. The rearrangement links TRBV5-1 to TRBJ2-2, with 7 bases fitting TRBD1. The CDR3 sequence is 15 residues long. The germline V gene encodes CDR1 SGHRS and CDR2 YFSETQ. J was trimmed by 1 base and V by 2 bases; bases with no gene match: 2. The CDR3 DNA follows: TGCGCCAGCAGCTTTGGACAGGAGAACACCGGGGAGCTGTTTTTT. Translated, it gives CASSFGQENTGELFF.

This clonotype was seen ten or more times. The chain couples TRBV18 to TRBJ2-7; D is unclear. The CDR3 consists of 12 residues. Per germline, CDR1 KGHSH and CDR2 LQKENI. V was pared by 3 bases and J by 6 bases, with 9 bases between. The CDR3 DNA is TGTGCCAGCTCACCGACCTACAGCGAGCAGTACTTC. This codes for CASSPTYSEQYF.

The V call is TRBV12-3 or TRBV12-4, the J call TRBJ2-4; D perhaps matches TRBD2 (6 bases). The CDR3 has 14 residues. Trimming shortened V by 4 bases and J by 3 bases, and 10 bases separated the two germline ends. CDR3 region: CASSSGVGKNIQYF. The CDR3 DNA follows: TGTGCCAGCAGTTCGGGGGTTGGCAAAAACATTCAGTACTTC.

This clonotype was detected many times. This sequence joins TRBV6-5 and TRBJ2-7; 8 bases fit TRBD1. This CDR3 region has 14 residues. V trimming: 6 bases; J trimming: 3 bases; junction bases outside the gene matches: 7. CDR1 and CDR2 (germline): MNHEY, SVGAGI. The CDR3 is CASRGQASVYEQYF. For the CDR3, the DNA is TGTGCCAGCAGGGGACAGGCGTCGGTCTACGAGCAGTACTTC.

This clonotype was recorded a few times. A much larger clone lies a single base off, so this may be a read error. The chain uses TRBV6-4 and TRBJ2-2, with D possibly being TRBD1 (7 bases). CDR1 is MRHNA and CDR2 is SNTAGT in the germline V gene. The CDR3 consists of 15 residues. Trimming left V 6 bases short and J 4 bases short, with 15 bases between. The CDR3 DNA reads as TGTGCCAGCAGCGCGGGACAGATGATCACCGGGGAGCTGTTTTTT. It codes for CASSAGQMITGELFF.

This clonotype was seen more than once but under ten times. The junction departs from the called germline gene at one end, perhaps through a read error. The chain links TRBV7-7 to TRBJ2-2; weak D call: TRBD2 (5 bases). The CDR3 is 14 residues long. The germline V gene encodes CDR1 SSHAT and CDR2 FNYEAQ (reference sequence). The CDR3 sequence: CASSAPGESGELFF. In nucleotides, the CDR3 is TGTGCTAGCAGCGCCCCCGGGGAGAGCGGGGAGCTGTTTTTT. The whole variable domain, remainder taken from reference TRBV7-7 and TRBJ2-2, is GAGVSQSPRYKVTKRGQDVTLRCDPISSHATLYWYQQALGQGPEFLTYFNYEAQPDKSGLPSDRFSAERPEGSISTLTIQRTEQRDSAMYRCASSAPGESGELFFGEGSRLTVL.

This clonotype was recorded many times. This chain links TRBV29-1 with TRBJ2-7; D perhaps matches TRBD1 (6 bases). V gave up 3 bases and J gave up 5 bases, with 14 bases separating them. The CDR3 totals 13 residues. CDR1 is SQVTM, CDR2 ANQGSEA, per germline. The chain's CDR3 is CSVERTDRDEQYF. CDR3 coding DNA: TGCAGCGTTGAGAGGACAGATCGAGACGAGCAGTACTTC.

This clonotype has at least ten counts. This chain connects TRBV2 to TRBJ2-7; either TRBD1 or TRBD2 may supply D (5 bases each). V gave up 7 bases and J gave up 2 bases, with 12 bases separating them. Germline CDR1 is SNHLY and CDR2 is FYNNEI. The CDR3 is made up of 13 amino acids. CDR3 nucleotide sequence: TGTGCCAGCACCCGGGACGAGGCCTACGAGCAGTACTTC. Translated, it gives CASTRDEAYEQYF.

The chain uses TRBV5-4 and TRBJ2-2; D may be TRBD1 or TRBD2 (6 bases each). The V gene lost 2 bases and the J gene lost 7 bases, with 15 bases spanning the gap. The length of the CDR3 is 15 residues. Germline lookup yields CDR1 SGHNT and CDR2 YYREEE (reference sequence). The CDR3: CASSFYGGLGGELFF. The CDR3 DNA follows: TGTGCCAGCAGCTTTTATGGGGGGCTCGGCGGGGAGCTGTTTTTT. Complete variable domain (other parts from reference TRBV5-4 and TRBJ2-2): ETGVTQSPTHLIKTRGQQVTLRCSSQSGHNTVSWYQQALGQGPQFIFQYYREEENGRGNFPPRFSGLQFPNYSSELNVNALELDDSALYLCASSFYGGLGGELFFGEGSRLTVL.

This clonotype was counted many times. The chain joins TRBV7-3 to TRBJ2-1; TRBD2 matches 16 bases. This CDR3 spans 17 amino acids. With 5 bases clipped from V and 5 bases from J, the junction kept 6 bases outside the gene matches. Germline V gene lookup returns CDR1 SGHTA and CDR2 FQGTGA. The CDR3 DNA reads as TGTGCCAGCAGCAAGGGACTAGCGGGAGGGCCCGACAATGAGCAGTTCTTC. This gives the protein CASSKGLAGGPDNEQFF.

This clonotype was seen many times. The chain recombines TRBV5-1 with TRBJ1-2; D is perhaps TRBD1 (6 bases). V was pared by 7 bases and J by 4 bases, with 17 bases between. The CDR3 sequence is 14 residues long. Germline CDR1 reads SGHRS; CDR2 reads YFSETQ. The DNA for the CDR3 is TGCGCCAGCCCATGGTTTGGACAGACCTATGGCTACACCTTC. Its translation is CASPWFGQTYGYTF.

V is TRBV7-9 and J is TRBJ2-5; D unresolved. Trimming removed 3 bases from V and 7 bases from J, with 12 bases in between. Per germline, CDR1 SEHNR and CDR2 FQNEAQ (reference sequence). This CDR3 comprises 13 residues. The CDR3 loop is CASSLTDGSTQYF. DNA of the CDR3: TGTGCCAGCAGCTTGACCGACGGCTCGACCCAGTACTTC.

This clonotype was seen repeatedly, ten times or more. The V and J genes are TRBV12-3 or TRBV12-4 and TRBJ1-5; D gene uncertain. The CDR3 extends over 15 amino acids. With 3 bases removed from V and 2 bases from J, the gap between germline ends came to 11 bases. This CDR3 reads CASSFGVQGNQPQHF. The CDR3 nucleotides are TGTGCCAGCAGTTTTGGGGTCCAGGGCAATCAGCCCCAGCATTTT.

This clonotype has a count of ten or more. The genes are TRBV24-1 and TRBJ2-5, with 7 bases that match TRBD2. The CDR3 runs to 17 residues. The ends lost 0 bases at V and 4 bases at J; junction bases unmatched: 10. The V gene's germline CDR1 is KGHDR and CDR2 SFDVKD. CDR3 sequence: CATSDLSGGSLGETQYF. The CDR3 nucleotides are TGTGCCACCAGTGATTTGTCGGGAGGCTCATTGGGAGAGACCCAGTACTTC.

The V gene is TRBV10-3, the J gene TRBJ1-2; D may be TRBD1 (6 bases). The V and J ends lost 3 bases and 7 bases respectively, with 12 bases between them. Germline CDR1 is ENHRY and CDR2 is SYGVKD. There are 13 residues in the CDR3. CDR3 protein: CAISEWGLVGYTF. In DNA, the CDR3 is TGTGCCATCAGTGAATGGGGGCTCGTTGGCTACACCTTC.

The J gene is TRBJ2-7, the V gene TRBV3-1, with 7 nucleotides matching TRBD2. The CDR3 is 15 amino acids. CDR1 is LGHDT, CDR2 YNNKEL, per germline (reference sequence). Losses at the gene ends were 1 base for V and 7 bases for J; bases not matched to a gene: 10. DNA for the CDR3: TGTGCCAGCAGCCAAGGCGGGCTAGCGGTAATAGAGCAGTACTTC. This translates into CASSQGGLAVIEQYF.